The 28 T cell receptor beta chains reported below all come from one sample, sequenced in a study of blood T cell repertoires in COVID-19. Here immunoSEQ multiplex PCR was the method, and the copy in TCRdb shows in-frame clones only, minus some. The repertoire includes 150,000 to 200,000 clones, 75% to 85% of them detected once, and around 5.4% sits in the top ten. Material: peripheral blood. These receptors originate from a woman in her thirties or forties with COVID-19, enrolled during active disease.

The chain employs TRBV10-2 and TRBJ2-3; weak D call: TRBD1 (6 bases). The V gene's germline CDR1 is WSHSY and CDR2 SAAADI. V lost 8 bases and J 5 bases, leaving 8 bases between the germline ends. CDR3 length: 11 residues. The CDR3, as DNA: TGCGCCAGCCGAGGGGGAGATACGCAGTATTTT. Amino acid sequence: CASRGGDTQYF.

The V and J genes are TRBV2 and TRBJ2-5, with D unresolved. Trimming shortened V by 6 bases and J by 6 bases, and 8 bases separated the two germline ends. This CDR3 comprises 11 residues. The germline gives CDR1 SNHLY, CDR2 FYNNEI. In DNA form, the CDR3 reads TGTGCCAGCAGCCTTATCCAGACCCAGTACTTC. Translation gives CASSLIQTQYF.

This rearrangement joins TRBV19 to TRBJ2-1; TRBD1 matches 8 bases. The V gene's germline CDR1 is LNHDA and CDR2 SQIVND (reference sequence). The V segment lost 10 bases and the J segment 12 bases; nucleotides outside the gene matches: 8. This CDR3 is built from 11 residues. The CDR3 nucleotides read TGTGCCACTTCGGACAGGGTCCGGCAGTTCTTC. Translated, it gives CATSDRVRQFF.

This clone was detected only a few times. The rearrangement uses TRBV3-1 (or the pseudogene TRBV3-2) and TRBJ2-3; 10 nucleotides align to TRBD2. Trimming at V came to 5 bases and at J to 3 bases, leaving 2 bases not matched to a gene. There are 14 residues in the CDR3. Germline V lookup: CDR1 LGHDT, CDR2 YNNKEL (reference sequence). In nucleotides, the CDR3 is TGTGCCAGCAGCTTGGGACTAGCGACAGATACGCAGTATTTT. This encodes CASSLGLATDTQYF.

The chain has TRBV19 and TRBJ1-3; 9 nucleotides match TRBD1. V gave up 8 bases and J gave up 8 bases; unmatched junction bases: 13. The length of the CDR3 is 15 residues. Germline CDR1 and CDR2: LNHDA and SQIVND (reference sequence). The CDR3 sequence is CASGRRTGAVDTIYF. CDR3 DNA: TGTGCCAGTGGACGTCGGACAGGGGCCGTGGACACCATATATTTT.

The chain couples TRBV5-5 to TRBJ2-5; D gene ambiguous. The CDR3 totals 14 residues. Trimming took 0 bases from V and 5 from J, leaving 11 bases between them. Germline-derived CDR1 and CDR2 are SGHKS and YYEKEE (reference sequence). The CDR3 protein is CASSLVMVRETQYF. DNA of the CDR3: TGTGCCAGCAGCTTGGTCATGGTACGGGAGACCCAGTACTTC.

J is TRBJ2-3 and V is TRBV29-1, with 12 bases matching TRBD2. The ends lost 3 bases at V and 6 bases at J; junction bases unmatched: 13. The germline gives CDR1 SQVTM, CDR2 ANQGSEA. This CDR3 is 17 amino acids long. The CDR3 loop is CSVDRALAGGPMDTQYF. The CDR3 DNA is TGCAGCGTTGACAGGGCCCTAGCGGGAGGGCCTATGGATACGCAGTATTTT.

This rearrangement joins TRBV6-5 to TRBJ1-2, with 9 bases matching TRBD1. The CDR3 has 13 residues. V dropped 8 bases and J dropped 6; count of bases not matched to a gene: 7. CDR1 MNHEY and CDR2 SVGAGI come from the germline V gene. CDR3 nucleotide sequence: TGTGCCAGCTCGGGGGGACAGGGCCATGGCTACACCTTC. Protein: CASSGGQGHGYTF.

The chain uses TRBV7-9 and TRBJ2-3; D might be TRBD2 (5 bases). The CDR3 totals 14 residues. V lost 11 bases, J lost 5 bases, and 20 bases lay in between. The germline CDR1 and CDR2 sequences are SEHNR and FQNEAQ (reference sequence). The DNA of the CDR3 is TGTGCCGTAATCTCCGGGGTAATTAAAGATACGCAGTATTTT. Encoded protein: CAVISGVIKDTQYF.

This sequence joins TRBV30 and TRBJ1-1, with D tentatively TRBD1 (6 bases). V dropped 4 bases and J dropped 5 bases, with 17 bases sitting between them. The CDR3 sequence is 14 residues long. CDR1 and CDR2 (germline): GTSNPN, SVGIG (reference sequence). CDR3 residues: CAWTGNRVLTEAFF. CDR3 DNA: TGTGCCTGGACTGGGAACAGGGTGTTGACTGAAGCTTTCTTT.

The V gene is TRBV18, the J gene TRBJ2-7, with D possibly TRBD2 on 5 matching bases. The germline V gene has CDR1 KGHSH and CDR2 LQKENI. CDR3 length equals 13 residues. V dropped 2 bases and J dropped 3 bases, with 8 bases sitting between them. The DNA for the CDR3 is TGTGCCAGCTCACCAGGGAGCATCTACGAGCAGTACTTC. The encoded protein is CASSPGSIYEQYF.

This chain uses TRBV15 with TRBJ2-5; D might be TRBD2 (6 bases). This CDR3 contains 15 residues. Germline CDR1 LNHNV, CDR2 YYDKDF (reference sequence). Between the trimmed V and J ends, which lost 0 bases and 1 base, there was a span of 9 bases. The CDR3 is CATSRDPGVQETQYF. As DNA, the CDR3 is TGTGCCACCAGCAGAGATCCGGGGGTCCAAGAGACCCAGTACTTC.

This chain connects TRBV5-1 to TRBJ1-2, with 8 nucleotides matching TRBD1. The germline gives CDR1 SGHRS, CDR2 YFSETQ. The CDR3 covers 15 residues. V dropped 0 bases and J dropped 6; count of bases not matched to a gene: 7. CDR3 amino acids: CASSLDRQGRDGYTF. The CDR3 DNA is TGCGCCAGCAGCTTGGACAGACAGGGGCGGGATGGCTACACCTTC.

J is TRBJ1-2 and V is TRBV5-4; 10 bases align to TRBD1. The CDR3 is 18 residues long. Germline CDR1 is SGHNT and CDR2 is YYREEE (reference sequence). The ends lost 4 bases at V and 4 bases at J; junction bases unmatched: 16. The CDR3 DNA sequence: TGTGCCAGCAGCGTGGGGAAAGGGACAGGGGAATGGGGCTATGGCTACACCTTC. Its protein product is CASSVGKGTGEWGYGYTF.

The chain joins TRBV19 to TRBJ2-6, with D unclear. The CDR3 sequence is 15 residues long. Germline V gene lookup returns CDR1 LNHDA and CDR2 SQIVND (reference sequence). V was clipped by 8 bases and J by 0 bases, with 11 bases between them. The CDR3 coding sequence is TGTGCCAGTTGCTCTAGTGCCTCTGGGGCCAACGTCCTGACTTTC. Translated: CASCSSASGANVLTF.

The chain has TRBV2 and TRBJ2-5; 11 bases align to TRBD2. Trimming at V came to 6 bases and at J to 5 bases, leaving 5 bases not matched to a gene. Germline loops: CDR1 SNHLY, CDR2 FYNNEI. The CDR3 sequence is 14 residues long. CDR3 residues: CASSLLAGVETQYF. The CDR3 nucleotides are TGTGCCAGCAGCCTACTAGCGGGAGTGGAGACCCAGTACTTC.

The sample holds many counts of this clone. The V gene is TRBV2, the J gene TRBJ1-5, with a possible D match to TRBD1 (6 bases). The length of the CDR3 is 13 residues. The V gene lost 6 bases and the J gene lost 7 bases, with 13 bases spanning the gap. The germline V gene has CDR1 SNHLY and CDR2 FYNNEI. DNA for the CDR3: TGTGCCAGCAGCCCTAGGGGGGGGCAGCCCCAGCATTTT. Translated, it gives CASSPRGGQPQHF.

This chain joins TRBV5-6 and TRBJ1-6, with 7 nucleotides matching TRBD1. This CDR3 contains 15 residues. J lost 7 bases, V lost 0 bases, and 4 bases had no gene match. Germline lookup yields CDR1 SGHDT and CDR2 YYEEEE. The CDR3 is CASSLEWDRNSPLHF. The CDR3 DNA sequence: TGTGCCAGCAGCTTGGAGTGGGACAGAAATTCACCCCTCCACTTT.

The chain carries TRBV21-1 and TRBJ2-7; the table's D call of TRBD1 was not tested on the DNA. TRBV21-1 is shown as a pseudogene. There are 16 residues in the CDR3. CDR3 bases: TGTGCCAGCAGCAAGCCTTCCAAACAGAGCTCCTACGAGCAGTACTTC. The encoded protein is CASSKPSKQSSYEQYF.

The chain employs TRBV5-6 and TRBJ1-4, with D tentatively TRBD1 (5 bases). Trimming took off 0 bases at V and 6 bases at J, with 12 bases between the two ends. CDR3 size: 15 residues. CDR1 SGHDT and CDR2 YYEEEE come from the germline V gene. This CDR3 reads CASSLEGNVDEKLFF. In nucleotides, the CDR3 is TGTGCCAGCAGCTTGGAGGGGAATGTGGATGAAAAACTGTTTTTT.

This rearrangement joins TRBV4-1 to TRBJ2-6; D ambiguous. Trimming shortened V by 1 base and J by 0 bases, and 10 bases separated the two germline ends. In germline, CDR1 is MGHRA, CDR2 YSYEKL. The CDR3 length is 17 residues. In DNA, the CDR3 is TGCGCCAGCAGCCAAGCTCTTCGTAACTCTGGGGCCAACGTCCTGACTTTC. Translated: CASSQALRNSGANVLTF.

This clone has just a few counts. CDR3 DNA sequence: TGCGCCAGCAGCCTCTGGACTAGCGGGAGCATGAATGAGCAGTTCTTC. This sequence encodes CASSLWTSGSMNEQFF. The V and J genes are TRBV5-1 and TRBJ2-1; 13 nucleotides match TRBD2. From germline, CDR1 is SGHRS and CDR2 YFSETQ. The V and J ends lost 4 bases and 7 bases, in that order; junction bases with no gene match: 8. This CDR3 has 16 residues.

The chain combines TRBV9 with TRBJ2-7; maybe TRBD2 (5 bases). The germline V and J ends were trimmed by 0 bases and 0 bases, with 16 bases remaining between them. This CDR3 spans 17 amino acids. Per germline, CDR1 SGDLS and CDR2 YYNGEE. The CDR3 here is CASSVGGGGSFSYEQYF. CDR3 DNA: TGTGCCAGCAGCGTAGGAGGAGGTGGGAGCTTCTCCTACGAGCAGTACTTC. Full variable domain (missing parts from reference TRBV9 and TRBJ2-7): DSGVTQTPKHLITATGQRVTLRCSPRSGDLSVYWYQQSLDQGLQFLIQYYNGEERAKGNILERFSAQQFPDLHSELNLSSLELGDSALYFCASSVGGGGSFSYEQYFGPGTRLTVT.

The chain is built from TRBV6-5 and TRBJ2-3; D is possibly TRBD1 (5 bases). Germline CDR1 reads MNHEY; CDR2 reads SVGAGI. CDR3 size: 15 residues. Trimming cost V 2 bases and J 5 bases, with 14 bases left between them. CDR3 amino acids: CASSYLGRVQDTQYF. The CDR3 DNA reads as TGTGCCAGCAGTTACCTTGGCAGGGTCCAAGATACGCAGTATTTT.

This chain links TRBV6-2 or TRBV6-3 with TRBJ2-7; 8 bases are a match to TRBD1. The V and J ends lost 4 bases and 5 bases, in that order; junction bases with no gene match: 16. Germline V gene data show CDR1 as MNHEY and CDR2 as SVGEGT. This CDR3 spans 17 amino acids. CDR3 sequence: CASSSRRGQGVGHEQYF. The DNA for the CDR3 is TGTGCCAGCAGTTCCCGCCGCGGACAGGGAGTCGGGCACGAGCAGTACTTC.

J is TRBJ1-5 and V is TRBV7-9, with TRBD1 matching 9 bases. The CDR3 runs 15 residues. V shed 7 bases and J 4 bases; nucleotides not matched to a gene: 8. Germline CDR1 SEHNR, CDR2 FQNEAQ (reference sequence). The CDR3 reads CASMGGQGQNQPQHF. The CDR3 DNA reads TGTGCCAGCATGGGGGGACAGGGACAGAATCAGCCCCAGCATTTT.

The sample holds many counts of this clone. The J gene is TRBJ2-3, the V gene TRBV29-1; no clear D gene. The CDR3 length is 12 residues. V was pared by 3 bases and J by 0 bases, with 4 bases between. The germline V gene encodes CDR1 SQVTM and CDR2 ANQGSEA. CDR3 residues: CSVDPSTDTQYF. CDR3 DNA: TGCAGCGTTGACCCTAGCACAGATACGCAGTATTTT.

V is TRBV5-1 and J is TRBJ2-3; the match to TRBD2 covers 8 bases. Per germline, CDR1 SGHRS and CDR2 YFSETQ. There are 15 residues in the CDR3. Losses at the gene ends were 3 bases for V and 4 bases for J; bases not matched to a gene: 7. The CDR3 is CASSYPREGADTQYF. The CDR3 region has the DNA TGCGCCAGCAGCTACCCTCGGGAGGGGGCAGATACGCAGTATTTT. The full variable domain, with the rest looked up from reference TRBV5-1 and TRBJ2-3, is KAGVTQTPRYLIKTRGQQVTLSCSPISGHRSVSWYQQTPGQGLQFLFEYFSETQRNKGNFPGRFSGRQFSNSRSEMNVSTLELGDSALYLCASSYPREGADTQYFGPGTRLTVL.